This record covers a single T cell receptor (beta chain). The antigen is undetermined. This record comes from a study of human T cells and chemical hapten exposure. Study information: The patients were mostly female; they had alopecia areata, totalis or universalis.

Time point defined: patch test 1, 2 weeks after DPC sensitization. Indicated treatment: therapeutic diphenylcyclopropenone sensitization with weekly scalp DPC. Blood collection happened ahead of applying each patch test. The study, taken as a whole, reports: Donors, who had alopecia, may show an immune response that differs from healthy people's.

For the library, individual cDNA molecules each received unique molecular identifiers. TCRdb redid the calling of the RACE reads with MiXCR, one entry per CDR3 protein. The sample has under 65,000 distinct CDR3 sequences, roughly 9.5% seen once; the top ten hold 4% to 5.5%. J gave up 5 bases and V 4 bases, and 8 bases lay outside the gene matches. This CDR3 is built from 14 residues. This receptor was obtained from a woman aged 50 to 60 with alopecia areata. Some clones in this sample may be carry-over from other donors' samples. The sample here was whole blood, taken in connection with sensitization to the hapten diphenylcyclopropenone (DPC). This chain links TRBV12-3 or TRBV12-4 with TRBJ2-7; 7 nucleotides agree with TRBD2. CDR3: CASSSGGGSHEQYF. The CDR3 nucleotides read TGTGCCAGCAGTTCGGGCGGCGGGAGCCACGAGCAGTACTTC.